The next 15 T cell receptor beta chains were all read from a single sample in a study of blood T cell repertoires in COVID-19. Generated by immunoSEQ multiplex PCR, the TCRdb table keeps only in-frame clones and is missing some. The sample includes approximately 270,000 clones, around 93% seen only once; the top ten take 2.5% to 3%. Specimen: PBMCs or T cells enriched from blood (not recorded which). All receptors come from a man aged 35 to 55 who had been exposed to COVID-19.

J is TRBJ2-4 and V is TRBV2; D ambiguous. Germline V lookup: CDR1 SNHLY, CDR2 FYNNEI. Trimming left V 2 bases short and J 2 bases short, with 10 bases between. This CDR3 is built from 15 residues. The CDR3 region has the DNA TGTGCCAGCAGTGAACTACCTTTAACCAAAAACATTCAGTACTTC. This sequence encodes CASSELPLTKNIQYF.

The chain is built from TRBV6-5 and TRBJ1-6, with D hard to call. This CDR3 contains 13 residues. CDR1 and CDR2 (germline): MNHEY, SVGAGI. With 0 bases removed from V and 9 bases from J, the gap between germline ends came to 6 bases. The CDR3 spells CASSYSYGSPLHF. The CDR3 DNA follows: TGTGCCAGCAGTTACTCGTACGGTTCACCCCTCCACTTT.

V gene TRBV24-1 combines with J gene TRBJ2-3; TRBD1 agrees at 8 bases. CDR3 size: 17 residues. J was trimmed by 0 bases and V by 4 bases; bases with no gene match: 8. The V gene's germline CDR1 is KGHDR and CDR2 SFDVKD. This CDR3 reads CATSDRQGRLSTDTQYF. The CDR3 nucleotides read TGTGCCACCAGTGACCGACAGGGGAGGTTGAGCACAGATACGCAGTATTTT.

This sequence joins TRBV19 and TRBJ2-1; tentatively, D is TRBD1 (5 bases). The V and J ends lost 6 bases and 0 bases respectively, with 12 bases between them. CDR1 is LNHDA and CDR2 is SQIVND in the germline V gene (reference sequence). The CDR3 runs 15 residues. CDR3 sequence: CASRETANSYNEQFF. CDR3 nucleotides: TGTGCCAGTAGGGAGACAGCAAACTCCTACAATGAGCAGTTCTTC.

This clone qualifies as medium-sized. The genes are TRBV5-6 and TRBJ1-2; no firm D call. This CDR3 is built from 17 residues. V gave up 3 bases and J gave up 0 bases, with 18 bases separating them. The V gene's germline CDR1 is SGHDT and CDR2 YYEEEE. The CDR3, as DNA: TGTGCCAGCAGCTCTATGGGAGTTTATGGCCCTAACTATGGCTACACCTTC. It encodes CASSSMGVYGPNYGYTF.

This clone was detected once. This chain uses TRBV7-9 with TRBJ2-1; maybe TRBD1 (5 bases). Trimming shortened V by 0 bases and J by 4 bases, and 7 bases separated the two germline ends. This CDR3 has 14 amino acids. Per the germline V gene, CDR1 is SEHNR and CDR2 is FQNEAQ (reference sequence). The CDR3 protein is CASSLADRYNEQFF. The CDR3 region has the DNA TGTGCCAGCAGCTTAGCTGACAGATACAATGAGCAGTTCTTC.

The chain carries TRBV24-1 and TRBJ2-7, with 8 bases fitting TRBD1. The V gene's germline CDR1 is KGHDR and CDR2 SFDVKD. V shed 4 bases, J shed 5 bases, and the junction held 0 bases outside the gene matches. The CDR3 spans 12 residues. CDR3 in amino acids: CATSEQGDEQYF. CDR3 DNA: TGTGCCACCAGTGAACAGGGGGACGAGCAGTACTTC.

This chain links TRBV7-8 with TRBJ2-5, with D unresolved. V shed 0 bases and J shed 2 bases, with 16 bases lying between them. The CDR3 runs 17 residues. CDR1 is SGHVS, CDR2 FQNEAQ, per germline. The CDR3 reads CASSLARVQSTQETQYF. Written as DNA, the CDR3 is TGTGCCAGCAGCTTAGCGCGCGTACAGAGTACACAAGAGACCCAGTACTTC.

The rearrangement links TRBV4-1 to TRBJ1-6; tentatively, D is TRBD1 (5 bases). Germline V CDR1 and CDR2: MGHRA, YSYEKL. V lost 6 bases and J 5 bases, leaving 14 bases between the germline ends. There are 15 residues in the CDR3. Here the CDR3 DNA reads TGCGCCAGCAGTCCCATGGGGCAGAATAATTCACCCCTCCACTTT. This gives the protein CASSPMGQNNSPLHF.

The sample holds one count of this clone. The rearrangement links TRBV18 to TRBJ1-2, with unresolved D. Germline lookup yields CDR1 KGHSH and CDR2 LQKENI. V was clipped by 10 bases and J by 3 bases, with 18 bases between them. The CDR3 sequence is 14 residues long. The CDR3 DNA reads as TGTGCCACTTCAAGGACCACCGGGGACTATGGCTACACCTTC. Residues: CATSRTTGDYGYTF. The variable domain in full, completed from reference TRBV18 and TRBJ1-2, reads NAGVMQNPRHLVRRRGQEARLRCSPMKGHSHVYWYRQLPEEGLKFMVYLQKENIIDESGMPKERFSAEFPKEGPSILRIQQVVRGDSAAYFCATSRTTGDYGYTFGSGTRLTVV.

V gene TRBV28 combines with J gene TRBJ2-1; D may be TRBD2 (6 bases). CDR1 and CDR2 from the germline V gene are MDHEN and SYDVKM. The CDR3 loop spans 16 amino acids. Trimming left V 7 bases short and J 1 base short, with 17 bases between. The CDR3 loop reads CASTRSGTRSYNEQFF. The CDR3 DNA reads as TGTGCCAGCACGCGCTCCGGGACTCGATCCTACAATGAGCAGTTCTTC. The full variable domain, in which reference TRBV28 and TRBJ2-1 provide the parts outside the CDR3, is DVKVTQSSRYLVKRTGEKVFLECVQDMDHENMFWYRQDPGLGLRLIYFSYDVKMKEKGDIPEGYSVSREKKERFSLILESASTNQTSMYLCASTRSGTRSYNEQFFGPGTRLTVL.

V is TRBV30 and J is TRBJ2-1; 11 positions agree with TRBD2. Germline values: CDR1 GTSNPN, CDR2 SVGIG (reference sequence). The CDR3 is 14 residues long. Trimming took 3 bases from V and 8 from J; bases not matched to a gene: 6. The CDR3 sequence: CAWRKTSGKDEQFF. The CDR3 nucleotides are TGTGCCTGGAGGAAGACTAGCGGGAAGGATGAGCAGTTCTTC.

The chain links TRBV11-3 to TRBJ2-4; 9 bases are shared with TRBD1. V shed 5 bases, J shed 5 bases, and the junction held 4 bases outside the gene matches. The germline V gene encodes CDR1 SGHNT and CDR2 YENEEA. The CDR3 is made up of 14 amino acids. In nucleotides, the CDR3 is TGTGCCAGCAGCGTTCGACAGGGGGAAAACATTCAGTACTTC. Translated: CASSVRQGENIQYF. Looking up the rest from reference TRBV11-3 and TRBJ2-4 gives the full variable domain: EAGVVQSPRYKIIEKKQPVAFWCNPISGHNTLYWYLQNLGQGPELLIRYENEEAVDDSQLPKDRFSAERLKGVDSTLKIQPAELGDSAVYLCASSVRQGENIQYFGAGTRLSVL.

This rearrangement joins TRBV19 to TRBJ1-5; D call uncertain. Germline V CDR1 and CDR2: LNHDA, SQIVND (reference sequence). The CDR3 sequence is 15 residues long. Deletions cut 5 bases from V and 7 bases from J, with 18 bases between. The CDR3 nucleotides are TGTGCCAGTAGTCCCACGGGGAGACATCTGCAGCCCCAGCATTTT. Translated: CASSPTGRHLQPQHF.

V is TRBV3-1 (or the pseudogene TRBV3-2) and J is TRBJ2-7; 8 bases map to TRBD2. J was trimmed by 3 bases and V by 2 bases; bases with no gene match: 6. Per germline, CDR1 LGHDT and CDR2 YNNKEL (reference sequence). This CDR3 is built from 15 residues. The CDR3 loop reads CASSQSPGLGYEQYF. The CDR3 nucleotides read TGTGCCAGCAGCCAATCCCCGGGACTAGGCTACGAGCAGTACTTC.